Presented here are 8 T cell receptor beta chains from one specimen sequenced in a study of early stage breast cancer tumors. Here immunoSEQ multiplex PCR was the method, and the copy in TCRdb shows in-frame clones only, minus some. Of tens of thousands of clones in the sample, just under 80% were seen once. The material sequenced was blood. Receptors originate from a person between 35 and 49 years old with breast cancer.

The gene calls are TRBV11-2 and TRBJ2-3; D could derive from TRBD1 or TRBD2 (5 bases each). Trimming removed 5 bases at V and 2 bases at J, with 23 bases between. The length of the CDR3 is 18 residues. CDR1 is SGHAT, CDR2 FQNNGV, per germline. The CDR3 DNA is TGTGCCAGCAGCCCCCGCCCTCGATCCGGGACGCCCACAGATACGCAGTATTTT. Translating it yields CASSPRPRSGTPTDTQYF.

The chain recombines TRBV30 with TRBJ2-7; possible D gene TRBD2, 5 bases. In germline, CDR1 is GTSNPN, CDR2 SVGIG (reference sequence). Trimming removed 0 bases at V and 6 bases at J, with 12 bases between. The CDR3 length is 13 residues. The CDR3 nucleotides are TGTGCCTGGAGTGTACAGTTACGGGGCGAGCAGTACTTC. Amino acid sequence: CAWSVQLRGEQYF.

This chain links TRBV29-1 with TRBJ1-2, with D possibly TRBD1 on 5 matching bases. The germline gives CDR1 SQVTM, CDR2 ANQGSEA. The CDR3 sequence is 11 residues long. The ends were cut back, 2 bases at V and 14 bases at J, with 15 bases in the middle. The CDR3 here is CSVESRDGRTF. The CDR3 DNA is TGCAGCGTTGAATCCCGGGACGGCCGAACCTTC.

The V gene is TRBV11-2, the J gene TRBJ2-7; D remains ambiguous. The germline CDR1 and CDR2 sequences are SGHAT and FQNNGV. The CDR3 is 15 amino acids. V was pared by 2 bases and J by 3 bases, with 14 bases between. The CDR3 loop is CASSLLGERGYEQYF. The CDR3 DNA is TGTGCCAGCAGCTTATTGGGCGAGAGAGGCTACGAGCAGTACTTC.

V and J are TRBV30 and TRBJ2-3; no definite D call. The ends were cut back, 4 bases at V and 6 bases at J, with 8 bases in the middle. This CDR3 spans 11 amino acids. In germline, CDR1 is GTSNPN, CDR2 SVGIG (reference sequence). The CDR3 nucleotides read TGTGCCTGGACCATGAGTGATACGCAGTATTTT. Protein sequence: CAWTMSDTQYF. Drawing the rest from reference TRBV30 and TRBJ2-3, the complete variable domain is SQTIHQWPATLVQPVGSPLSLECTVEGTSNPNLYWYRQAAGRGLQLLFYSVGIGQISSEVPQNLSASRPQDRQFILSSKKLLLSDSGFYLCAWTMSDTQYFGPGTRLTVL.

The chain joins TRBV6-1 to TRBJ1-4, with unresolved D. The CDR3 loop spans 15 amino acids. With 0 bases removed from V and 5 bases from J, the gap between germline ends came to 10 bases. CDR1 is MNHNS, CDR2 SASEGT, per germline. The CDR3 region has the DNA TGTGCCAGCAGTGAAGCCTCGCGGTTGAATGAAAAACTGTTTTTT. Its protein product is CASSEASRLNEKLFF.

The chain has TRBV11-2 and TRBJ1-5; TRBD1 agrees at 7 bases. The CDR3 is made up of 15 amino acids. J was trimmed by 6 bases and V by 1 base; bases with no gene match: 6. Looked up from germline, CDR1 is SGHAT and CDR2 is FQNNGV. Written as DNA, the CDR3 is TGTGCCAGCAGCTTAGGCCAGGGGGTCAGTCAGCCCCAGCATTTT. Translating it yields CASSLGQGVSQPQHF.

This chain connects TRBV5-1 to TRBJ2-3; 9 bases map to TRBD2. V dropped 0 bases and J dropped 3; count of bases not matched to a gene: 5. The CDR3 runs 16 residues. Germline V gene sequence: CDR1 SGHRS, CDR2 YFSETQ. CDR3 in amino acids: CASSLALREGTDTQYF. The CDR3 DNA reads as TGCGCCAGCAGCTTGGCTCTGCGGGAGGGGACAGATACGCAGTATTTT.